Presented here are 11 T cell receptor beta chains from one specimen sequenced in a study of CD8 T cells in ankylosing spondylitis. TCRdb re-called the 5' RACE reads through MiXCR, storing one row per CDR3 protein. The sample yields about 700,000 distinct CDR3 sequences, 15% to 20% seen once. Study conclusions and caveats: What appeared characteristic of ankylosing spondylitis blood was a TCR beta motif of seven to nine highly homologous variants.

No cognate antigen is known for these TCRs. Sequenced: blood, either unsorted or a sorted T cell fraction (not recorded which). The receptors stem from a male donor with ankylosing spondylitis.

The chain employs TRBV24-1 and TRBJ2-7; TRBD1 agrees at 10 bases. Unmatched junction bases numbered 3, after V lost 5 bases and J lost 3 bases. Germline V gene lookup returns CDR1 KGHDR and CDR2 SFDVKD. The CDR3 length is 14 residues. CDR3 sequence: CATSGTGGNYEQYF. The CDR3 region has the DNA TGTGCCACCAGTGGGACAGGGGGAAACTACGAGCAGTACTTC.

The chain combines TRBV9 with TRBJ2-7; D is uncertain. V dropped 0 bases and J dropped 4 bases, with 11 bases sitting between them. This CDR3 is built from 14 residues. CDR1 SGDLS and CDR2 YYNGEE come from the germline V gene. CDR3 nucleotide sequence: TGTGCCAGCAGCGTAGGGGGTATCTCTTACGAGCAGTACTTC. Protein product: CASSVGGISYEQYF. The whole variable domain, filled in from reference TRBV9 and TRBJ2-7, reads DSGVTQTPKHLITATGQRVTLRCSPRSGDLSVYWYQQSLDQGLQFLIQYYNGEERAKGNILERFSAQQFPDLHSELNLSSLELGDSALYFCASSVGGISYEQYFGPGTRLTVT.

The sample holds a few counts of this clonotype. The chain couples TRBV9 to TRBJ2-3; 7 positions agree with TRBD1. CDR1 and CDR2 (germline): SGDLS, YYNGEE. The CDR3 extends over 15 amino acids. V shed 0 bases, J shed 5 bases, and the junction held 6 bases outside the gene matches. For the CDR3, the DNA is TGTGCCAGCAGCGTAGAACAGGGGCCAGGAGATACGCAGTATTTT. Translated: CASSVEQGPGDTQYF.

The chain is built from TRBV4-2 and TRBJ2-7; no definite D call. The germline CDR1 and CDR2 sequences are LGHNA and YNFKEQ. This CDR3 region has 17 residues. Trimming left V 0 bases short and J 0 bases short, with 15 bases between. The CDR3 DNA follows: TGTGCCAGCAGCCAAGATCGGGCGACACTTGCCTCCTACGAGCAGTACTTC. Protein: CASSQDRATLASYEQYF.

V usage is TRBV20-1 and J usage is TRBJ1-2, with D hard to call. The CDR3 has 11 amino acids. Per the germline V gene, CDR1 is DFQATT and CDR2 is SNEGSKA (reference sequence). The V gene lost 3 bases and the J gene lost 5 bases, with 7 bases spanning the gap. For the CDR3, the DNA is TGCAGTGCTAGTAACTTTTATGGCTACACCTTC. Amino acid sequence: CSASNFYGYTF.

The chain combines TRBV6-2 or TRBV6-3 with TRBJ1-5; D not certain. Germline V CDR1 and CDR2: MNHEY, SVGEGT. The CDR3 runs to 13 residues. V was shortened by 4 bases and J by 7 bases, with 11 bases between the two germline ends. The CDR3 DNA reads TGTGCCAGCAGTTGGGCGGGAGCCCAGCCCCAGCATTTT. It translates to CASSWAGAQPQHF.

In its sample, this clonotype was seen many times. This chain connects TRBV5-1 to TRBJ1-5, with a weak D call TRBD1 (5 bases). Germline V gene sequence: CDR1 SGHRS, CDR2 YFSETQ. This CDR3 region has 14 residues. Trimming removed 0 bases from V and 7 bases from J, with 11 bases in between. The DNA of the CDR3 is TGCGCCAGCAGCTTGGTTAGGGGAGGACAGCCCCAGCATTTT. Its protein product is CASSLVRGGQPQHF. The full variable domain, in which reference TRBV5-1 and TRBJ1-5 provide the parts outside the CDR3, is KAGVTQTPRYLIKTRGQQVTLSCSPISGHRSVSWYQQTPGQGLQFLFEYFSETQRNKGNFPGRFSGRQFSNSRSEMNVSTLELGDSALYLCASSLVRGGQPQHFGDGTRLSIL.

This clonotype was detected only a few times. V and J are TRBV6-2 or TRBV6-3 and TRBJ2-1; D could derive from TRBD1 or TRBD2 (6 bases each). Germline assignment: CDR1 MNHEY and CDR2 SVGEGT. V lost 1 base to trimming and J lost 7 bases, with 17 bases between them. This CDR3 spans 16 amino acids. The CDR3 DNA reads TGTGCCAGCAGTTACTTCGGGGGACAAGGGGGGAATGAGCAGTTCTTC. This translates into CASSYFGGQGGNEQFF.

This clonotype was detected a few times. CDR3 sequence: CASPPTGATWDTQYF. The CDR3, as DNA: TGTGCCAGCCCTCCCACAGGGGCGACCTGGGATACGCAGTATTTT. This rearrangement joins TRBV7-9 to TRBJ2-3, with 7 nucleotides matching TRBD1. V was clipped by 8 bases and J by 6 bases; unmatched bases: 14. The CDR3 is made up of 15 amino acids. Germline V gives CDR1 SEHNR, CDR2 FQNEAQ (reference sequence).

This chain joins TRBV5-6 and TRBJ2-2; D might be TRBD2 (6 bases). Germline V CDR1 and CDR2: SGHDT, YYEEEE. Deletions cut 4 bases from V and 5 bases from J, with 15 bases between. The CDR3 totals 15 residues. CDR3 sequence (DNA): TGTGCCAGCAGCCCGGGGCTAGCGCGAACCGGGGAGCTGTTTTTT. Protein product: CASSPGLARTGELFF. Complete variable domain (other parts from reference TRBV5-6 and TRBJ2-2): DAGVTQSPTHLIKTRGQQVTLRCSPKSGHDTVSWYQQALGQGPQFIFQYYEEEERQRGNFPDRFSGHQFPNYSSELNVNALLLGDSALYLCASSPGLARTGELFFGEGSRLTVL.

This clonotype was counted only a few times. The chain links TRBV19 to TRBJ2-1, with TRBD1 as a possible D gene (5 bases). The V gene's germline CDR1 is LNHDA and CDR2 SQIVND (reference sequence). The CDR3 sequence is 15 residues long. V was clipped by 5 bases and J by 6 bases, with 17 bases between them. The CDR3 sequence: CASSSDTRFGNEQFF. In nucleotides, the CDR3 is TGTGCCAGTAGTTCGGACACCCGTTTTGGCAATGAGCAGTTCTTC.